The 21 T cell receptor beta chains below were found in one sample sequenced in a study of cytomegalovirus exposure and HLA in healthy donors. The repertoire was sequenced with immunoSEQ multiplex PCR; TCRdb's copy has only in-frame clones and lacks some. Counted here are roughly 150,000 clones, about 85% occurring once; the ten biggest clones make up over 2%. Sequencing was carried out using PBMCs. These receptor sequences come from a man younger than 40 in good health and CMV-seropositive.

In the case of this clone: Other DNA sequences of this sample code for an identical CDR3. The rearrangement uses TRBV9 and TRBJ1-2; TRBD1 agrees at 8 bases. This CDR3 contains 14 residues. Looked up from germline, CDR1 is SGDLS and CDR2 is YYNGEE. The trim removed 0 bases at V and 6 bases at J, leaving 4 bases unmatched. In nucleotides, the CDR3 is TGTGCCAGCAGCGTAGTCACAGGGGGAGATGGCTACACCTTC. Its protein product is CASSVVTGGDGYTF.

The chain links TRBV7-8 to TRBJ1-2, with unresolved D. Germline assignment: CDR1 SGHVS and CDR2 FQNEAQ. The CDR3 covers 14 residues. V was pared by 5 bases and J by 6 bases, with 16 bases between. This chain's CDR3 is CASSPWRVGNGYTF. The CDR3 DNA sequence: TGTGCCAGCAGCCCCTGGAGGGTGGGCAATGGCTACACCTTC.

The rearrangement joins TRBV14 to TRBJ2-7, with D possibly being TRBD2 (5 bases). The CDR3 is 12 amino acids. Germline assignment: CDR1 SGHDN and CDR2 FVKESK. Trimming removed 0 bases at V and 6 bases at J, with 6 bases between. CDR3 sequence reads: CASSQERAEQYF. The CDR3 DNA reads as TGTGCCAGCAGCCAAGAGCGGGCCGAGCAGTACTTC. The variable domain in full, completed from reference TRBV14 and TRBJ2-7, reads EAGVTQFPSHSVIEKGQTVTLRCDPISGHDNLYWYRRVMGKEIKFLLHFVKESKQDESGMPNNRFLAERTGGTYSTLKVQPAELEDSGVYFCASSQERAEQYFGPGTRLTVT.

The V call is TRBV18, the J call TRBJ2-3, with 7 bases that match TRBD1. Germline V gene lookup returns CDR1 KGHSH and CDR2 LQKENI. Losses at the gene ends were 4 bases for V and 3 bases for J; bases not matched to a gene: 4. The length of the CDR3 is 14 residues. CDR3 bases: TGTGCCAGCTCACTTCGACAGGGTACAGATACGCAGTATTTT. As protein: CASSLRQGTDTQYF.

The genes are TRBV4-3 and TRBJ2-2; 10 bases line up with TRBD2. V gave up 0 bases and J gave up 3 bases; unmatched junction bases: 10. CDR3 size: 19 residues. CDR1 and CDR2 from the germline V gene are LGHNA and YSLEER. DNA for the CDR3: TGCGCCAGCAGCCAAGAGAGCCCCAGGCTAGCGGGGGACACCGGGGAGCTGTTTTTT. This translates into CASSQESPRLAGDTGELFF.

V is TRBV4-3 and J is TRBJ2-3; D might be TRBD2 (7 bases). V was cut by 0 bases and J by 4 bases, with 11 bases left in between. The CDR3 totals 15 residues. Germline assignment: CDR1 LGHNA and CDR2 YSLEER. The CDR3 loop is CASSQEGGAADTQYF. The CDR3 DNA reads TGCGCCAGCAGCCAAGAAGGGGGGGCAGCAGATACGCAGTATTTT.

The rearrangement joins TRBV29-1 to TRBJ2-7; TRBD1 agrees at 7 bases. CDR3 length: 12 residues. V shed 7 bases, J shed 4 bases, and the junction held 7 bases outside the gene matches. In germline, CDR1 is SQVTM, CDR2 ANQGSEA. DNA of the CDR3: TGCAGCGCCAAACAGGGGTTGTACGAGCAGTACTTC. Its protein product is CSAKQGLYEQYF.

The genes are TRBV4-3 and TRBJ2-3; TRBD2 matches at 8 bases. V shed 1 base and J 9 bases; nucleotides not matched to a gene: 6. This CDR3 has 14 residues. The V gene's germline CDR1 is LGHNA and CDR2 YSLEER. The CDR3 sequence: CASSQVGLVRTQYF. The DNA for the CDR3 is TGCGCCAGCAGCCAAGTGGGACTAGTCAGAACGCAGTATTTT.

V gene TRBV2 combines with J gene TRBJ1-1; TRBD1 might be the D (5 bases). The germline V and J ends were trimmed by 5 bases and 10 bases, with 14 bases remaining between them. CDR1 is SNHLY and CDR2 is FYNNEI in the germline V gene. This CDR3 has 12 residues. CDR3 nucleotide sequence: TGTGCCAGCAGTTTACAGACAGTTACAGCTTTCTTT. Translation: CASSLQTVTAFF.

The V gene is TRBV5-4, the J gene TRBJ2-7, with 8 bases identical to TRBD2. Germline V gene data show CDR1 as SGHNT and CDR2 as YYREEE (reference sequence). The CDR3 contains 15 residues. Losses at the gene ends were 4 bases for V and 0 bases for J; bases not matched to a gene: 6. CDR3 coding DNA: TGTGCCAGCAGCCCGGGGGGGAGACGCTCCTACGAGCAGTACTTC. It translates to CASSPGGRRSYEQYF.

This clone was observed a handful of times. The chain carries TRBV5-1 and TRBJ2-1; 11 bases line up with TRBD1. CDR3 size: 16 residues. J lost 5 bases, V lost 5 bases, and 9 bases had no gene match. Germline assignment: CDR1 SGHRS and CDR2 YFSETQ. The chain's CDR3 is CASSPRTGGANNEQFF. CDR3 bases: TGCGCCAGCAGTCCCCGGACAGGGGGCGCGAACAATGAGCAGTTCTTC.

This chain joins TRBV4-2 and TRBJ1-1; D call uncertain. CDR3 length: 15 residues. Deletions cut 7 bases from V and 0 bases from J, with 15 bases between. CDR1 is LGHNA, CDR2 YNFKEQ, per germline. The CDR3 protein is CASKEGATLNTEAFF. CDR3 DNA: TGTGCCAGCAAGGAGGGCGCAACTCTGAACACTGAAGCTTTCTTT.

The rearrangement uses TRBV5-1 and TRBJ2-3; 7 nucleotides match TRBD1. With V trimmed by 5 bases and J by 2 bases, 8 bases remained unmatched. The CDR3 runs to 15 residues. Germline CDR1 SGHRS, CDR2 YFSETQ. CDR3 protein: CASRDGQAYTDTQYF. The CDR3 nucleotides read TGCGCCAGCAGGGATGGACAGGCGTACACAGATACGCAGTATTTT.

This clone was picked up one time. The chain couples TRBV19 to TRBJ2-7, with 7 bases identical to TRBD2. CDR3 length: 16 amino acids. The germline V gene has CDR1 LNHDA and CDR2 SQIVND (reference sequence). J gave up 1 base and V 4 bases, and 10 bases lay outside the gene matches. This CDR3 reads CASSTYSGTASYEQYF. Written as DNA, the CDR3 is TGTGCCAGTAGTACCTACAGCGGGACTGCGTCCTACGAGCAGTACTTC. Combining the CDR3 with reference TRBV19 and TRBJ2-7 gives the whole variable domain DGGITQSPKYLFRKEGQNVTLSCEQNLNHDAMYWYRQDPGQGLRLIYYSQIVNDFQKGDIAEGYSVSREKKESFPLTVTSAQKNPTAFYLCASSTYSGTASYEQYFGPGTRLTVT.

V is TRBV4-3 and J is TRBJ2-5; 8 nucleotides match TRBD1. Germline V gene sequence: CDR1 LGHNA, CDR2 YSLEER. CDR3 length: 17 residues. Trimming removed 0 bases from V and 4 bases from J; junction bases left unmatched: 10. The CDR3 DNA reads TGCGCCAGCAGCCAAGATACGTACGGACAGGGAAGAGAGACCCAGTACTTC. Its protein is CASSQDTYGQGRETQYF.

The CDR3, as DNA: TGTGCCAGCAGTGAGGGGGGACAGGGGGCAGAAGAGCAGTACTTC. Its translation is CASSEGGQGAEEQYF. The rearrangement links TRBV6-4 to TRBJ2-7, with TRBD1 matching 12 bases. V shed 3 bases and J 7 bases; nucleotides not matched to a gene: 7. The CDR3 length is 15 residues. Germline CDR1 is MRHNA and CDR2 is SNTAGT.

This chain links TRBV21-1 with TRBJ2-1; the table's D call TRBD1 went unverified against the DNA. TRBV21-1 is assigned pseudogene status. The CDR3 length is 15 residues. The CDR3 is CASSKAGQGEYEQFF. The CDR3 region has the DNA TGTGCCAGCAGCAAAGCGGGACAGGGGGAATATGAGCAGTTCTTC.

The gene calls are TRBV13 and TRBJ2-5; no reliable D call. Trimming cost V 0 bases and J 4 bases, with 3 bases left between them. The germline gives CDR1 PRHDT, CDR2 FYEKMQ (reference sequence). The CDR3 is 12 amino acids. The CDR3 DNA reads TGTGCCAGCAGCTTAGGAGCAGAGACCCAGTACTTC. This sequence encodes CASSLGAETQYF. The whole variable domain, filled in from reference TRBV13 and TRBJ2-5, reads AAGVIQSPRHLIKEKRETATLKCYPIPRHDTVYWYQQGPGQDPQFLISFYEKMQSDKGSIPDRFSAQQFSDYHSELNMSSLELGDSALYFCASSLGAETQYFGPGTRLLVL.

The rearrangement uses TRBV15 and TRBJ1-2, with a tentative D call TRBD1 (6 bases). This CDR3 region has 14 residues. Germline lookup yields CDR1 LNHNV and CDR2 YYDKDF (reference sequence). The V end lost 5 bases, the J end lost 3 bases, and 13 bases lay between the germline ends. The CDR3, as DNA: TGTGCCACCAGCCAATTCAGGGGTCACTATGGCTACACCTTC. Translated, it gives CATSQFRGHYGYTF.

This chain links TRBV7-6 with TRBJ2-7; TRBD1 is a possible D gene (5 bases). Per the germline V gene, CDR1 is SGHVS and CDR2 is FNYEAQ. Trimming left V 9 bases short and J 5 bases short, with 20 bases between. CDR3 length: 14 residues. The CDR3 DNA reads TGTGCCAGTAGTCAAGGGGCAGGATCAGACGAGCAGTACTTC. Translating it yields CASSQGAGSDEQYF.

In nucleotides, the CDR3 is TGTGCCAGCTCACCCCCGGGACAAGAACCCTACGAGCAGTACTTC. Protein: CASSPPGQEPYEQYF. The V gene is TRBV18, the J gene TRBJ2-7; D might be TRBD1 (6 bases). The V end was cut by 3 bases, the J end by 2 bases, with 14 bases between. There are 15 residues in the CDR3. Germline assignment: CDR1 KGHSH and CDR2 LQKENI.